The rows below give T cell receptor beta chains drawn from one sample of a study of blood T cell repertoires in COVID-19. Data came from immunoSEQ multiplex PCR; TCRdb stores just in-frame clones and leaves some out. This table holds around 140,000 clones, around 86% found once. What was sequenced was peripheral blood. The receptors come from a middle-aged man who had recovered from COVID-19. CDR3s leave out the opening cysteine and the closing phenylalanine or tryptophan.

v_call	j_call	cdr3_aa
TRBV19	TRBJ1-1	ASFNPGVNTEAF
TRBV2	TRBJ2-3	ASRQQGTDTQY
TRBV4-3	TRBJ2-1	ASSRVRGGGSYNEQF
TRBV4-3	TRBJ1-4	ASSQDRGAGEKLF
TRBV12-3/TRBV12-4	TRBJ1-1	ASTKGRGAF
TRBV30	TRBJ2-1	AWERGRINEQF
TRBV3-1/TRBV3-2	TRBJ2-1	ASSQGSSSGEQF
TRBV4-1	TRBJ2-3	ASSQDLRTVSSTDTQY
TRBV5-6	TRBJ1-1	ASSLRQTLNTEAF
TRBV6-5	TRBJ2-1	ASSPHGEDEQF
TRBV5-1	TRBJ2-1	ASSSDGNSYNEQF
TRBV19	TRBJ2-2	ASSIMDRGTGELF
TRBV5-4	TRBJ2-3	ASSLEGSDPQY
TRBV6-2/TRBV6-3	TRBJ2-3	ASSTKSGGFTDTQY
TRBV2	TRBJ1-2	ASSDGTGIGGYT